The 28 T cell receptor beta chains below were found in one sample sequenced in a study of blood T cell repertoires in COVID-19. Generated by immunoSEQ multiplex PCR, the TCRdb table keeps only in-frame clones and is missing some. The table has roughly 60,000 clones, around 80% seen once. The specimen sequenced was peripheral blood. The receptors derive from a human donor in a cohort sampled during active or convalescent COVID-19.

V and J are TRBV11-1 and TRBJ2-6; perhaps TRBD1 as D (6 bases). Trimming left V 6 bases short and J 4 bases short, with 13 bases between. Germline CDR1 reads SGHAT; CDR2 reads FQDESV (reference sequence). The CDR3 extends over 15 amino acids. Here the CDR3 reads CASSSGVAGANVLTF. The DNA for the CDR3 is TGTGCCAGCAGTTCAGGGGTGGCGGGGGCCAACGTCCTGACTTTC.

The chain employs TRBV3-1 (or the pseudogene TRBV3-2) and TRBJ2-5; D is possibly TRBD2 (5 bases). The germline gives CDR1 LGHDT, CDR2 YNNKEL (reference sequence). V was pared by 2 bases and J by 4 bases, with 14 bases between. The CDR3 has 15 residues. The CDR3 DNA sequence: TGTGCCAGCAGCCAATCGGCAGGAGGAACAGAGACCCAGTACTTC. This encodes CASSQSAGGTETQYF.

The CDR3 DNA reads TGTGCCAGCAGGAAGGGCGGGGGGCCTAGTAAGCAGTACTTC. This codes for CASRKGGGPSKQYF. The chain is built from TRBV5-6 and TRBJ2-7; 8 nucleotides align to TRBD2. Germline-derived CDR1 and CDR2 are SGHDT and YYEEEE. J gave up 8 bases and V 5 bases, and 12 bases lay outside the gene matches. The CDR3 totals 14 residues.

V and J are TRBV2 and TRBJ2-7; the match to TRBD1 covers 8 bases. Trimming took 6 bases from V and 4 from J; bases not matched to a gene: 8. The germline gives CDR1 SNHLY, CDR2 FYNNEI. This CDR3 comprises 14 residues. The DNA for the CDR3 is TGTGCCAGCAGCCCGAACCGGGACAGGTACGAGCAGTACTTC. It codes for CASSPNRDRYEQYF.

This CDR3 reads CASSIRLTGGGYEQYF. The CDR3 region has the DNA TGTGCCAGTAGTATCCGGCTCACAGGGGGCGGCTACGAGCAGTACTTC. The chain is built from TRBV19 and TRBJ2-7; 9 nucleotides align to TRBD1. Trimming removed 3 bases from V and 3 bases from J; junction bases left unmatched: 9. Looked up from germline, CDR1 is LNHDA and CDR2 is SQIVND (reference sequence). The CDR3 loop spans 16 amino acids.

In this sample, this clone turned up a few times. DNA for the CDR3: TGTGCCAGCAGCCGGACAGGGAGCTACGAGCAGTACTTC. Protein: CASSRTGSYEQYF. The J gene is TRBJ2-7, the V gene TRBV7-2; 8 positions match TRBD1. V was pared by 5 bases and J by 3 bases, with 3 bases of the junction left unmatched. CDR1 SGHTA and CDR2 FQGNSA come from the germline V gene. The CDR3 totals 13 residues.

The CDR3 DNA is TGTGCCAGCAGCCATGTCCCTCAGGGCGGGGATGAGCAGTTCTTC. Amino acid sequence: CASSHVPQGGDEQFF. The J gene is TRBJ2-1, the V gene TRBV3-1 (or the pseudogene TRBV3-2), with D possibly matching TRBD2 (6 bases). From germline, CDR1 is LGHDT and CDR2 YNNKEL (reference sequence). There are 15 residues in the CDR3. V lost 3 bases and J lost 8, with 17 bases in between.

DNA of the CDR3: TGTGCCAGCAGCTACGGGACAGGCGTCTACGAGCAGTACTTC. It is translated as CASSYGTGVYEQYF. V and J are TRBV9 and TRBJ2-7, with 8 bases identical to TRBD1. Germline V gene data show CDR1 as SGDLS and CDR2 as YYNGEE. This CDR3 has 14 residues. Unmatched junction bases numbered 6, after V lost 4 bases and J lost 3 bases.

The V call is TRBV13, the J call TRBJ1-2; unclear D gene. The CDR3 loop spans 15 amino acids. Germline CDR1 is PRHDT and CDR2 is FYEKMQ (reference sequence). V dropped 0 bases and J dropped 0 bases, with 8 bases sitting between them. DNA for the CDR3: TGTGCCAGCAGCTTAGGGGCGACAACTAACTATGGCTACACCTTC. It codes for CASSLGATTNYGYTF.

The J gene is TRBJ2-1, the V gene TRBV19, with 10 bases matching TRBD2. CDR3 length: 21 residues. The junction had 16 bases not matched to a gene; V was cut back by 1 base and J by 1 base. The germline gives CDR1 LNHDA, CDR2 SQIVND (reference sequence). CDR3 coding DNA: TGTGCCAGTAGTATAGCACACTTGGAGCGGGGGGGCCTTAGATCCTACAATGAGCAGTTCTTC. Its protein product is CASSIAHLERGGLRSYNEQFF.

The rearrangement links TRBV6-5 to TRBJ1-1; D gene uncertain. V shed 11 bases and J shed 0 bases, with 13 bases lying between them. Germline CDR1 is MNHEY and CDR2 is SVGAGI. The CDR3 loop spans 13 amino acids. The CDR3 DNA follows: TGTGCCGCCTGGAGTTCCATGAACACTGAAGCTTTCTTT. Amino acids: CAAWSSMNTEAFF.

This chain uses TRBV27 with TRBJ1-1; D unresolved. This CDR3 has 13 amino acids. V shed 1 base and J shed 3 bases, with 6 bases lying between them. Germline CDR1 reads MNHEY; CDR2 reads SMNVEV (reference sequence). CDR3 amino acids: CASSLLRDTEAFF. The CDR3 bases are TGTGCCAGCAGTTTATTACGGGACACTGAAGCTTTCTTT.

This chain links TRBV3-1 (or the pseudogene TRBV3-2) with TRBJ1-5; D is ambiguous. Trimming shortened V by 0 bases and J by 2 bases, and 11 bases separated the two germline ends. The CDR3 contains 16 residues. The V gene's germline CDR1 is LGHDT and CDR2 YNNKEL (reference sequence). The chain's CDR3 is CASSQDSGTGNQPQHF. The CDR3 DNA reads as TGTGCCAGCAGCCAAGATTCGGGAACGGGCAATCAGCCCCAGCATTTT.

The genes are TRBV7-9 and TRBJ1-5, with D perhaps matching TRBD1 (6 bases). The V end lost 5 bases, the J end lost 2 bases, and 10 bases lay between the germline ends. The germline V gene encodes CDR1 SEHNR and CDR2 FQNEAQ (reference sequence). The CDR3 is 14 residues long. Written as DNA, the CDR3 is TGTGCCAGCAGCGGGGCAGGGGGCAATCAGCCCCAGCATTTT. It translates to CASSGAGGNQPQHF. The full variable domain, its missing parts supplied by reference TRBV7-9 and TRBJ1-5, is DTGVSQNPRHKITKRGQNVTFRCDPISEHNRLYWYRQTLGQGPEFLTYFQNEAQLEKSRLLSDRFSAERPKGSFSTLEIQRTEQGDSAMYLCASSGAGGNQPQHFGDGTRLSIL.

The chain joins TRBV5-1 to TRBJ2-7; D remains ambiguous. CDR3 length: 15 residues. Germline assignment: CDR1 SGHRS and CDR2 YFSETQ. V shed 0 bases and J shed 0 bases, with 10 bases lying between them. The CDR3 region is CASSLAPSSSYEQYF. Written as DNA, the CDR3 is TGCGCCAGCAGCTTGGCCCCCTCGAGCTCCTACGAGCAGTACTTC.

The rearrangement joins TRBV6-2 or TRBV6-3 to TRBJ1-1; the D gene is possibly TRBD1 (6 bases). Germline CDR1 reads MNHEY; CDR2 reads SVGEGT. The V and J ends lost 5 bases and 1 base respectively, with 23 bases between them. The CDR3 contains 18 residues. CDR3 protein: CASSPPLQGLAKNTEAFF. CDR3 in DNA: TGTGCCAGCAGTCCGCCCTTACAGGGTTTGGCCAAGAACACTGAAGCTTTCTTT.

The chain is built from TRBV6-5 and TRBJ1-2, with 9 nucleotides matching TRBD1. The length of the CDR3 is 15 residues. V shed 7 bases, J shed 2 bases, and the junction held 8 bases outside the gene matches. Germline loops: CDR1 MNHEY, CDR2 SVGAGI. CDR3: CASTPGTGRNYGYTF. As DNA, the CDR3 is TGTGCCAGCACCCCAGGGACAGGGCGAAACTATGGCTACACCTTC.

This clone was recorded once. The rearrangement uses TRBV6-5 and TRBJ2-3; D possibly corresponds to TRBD2 (6 bases). The germline gives CDR1 MNHEY, CDR2 SVGAGI. CDR3 length: 13 amino acids. V shed 6 bases and J shed 6 bases, with 13 bases lying between them. The CDR3 DNA follows: TGTGCCAGCAGCTGGACTACCCGGGATACGCAGTATTTT. As protein: CASSWTTRDTQYF.

This chain uses TRBV3-1 (or the pseudogene TRBV3-2) with TRBJ2-7; 10 nucleotides align to TRBD2. CDR3 length: 16 residues. Germline trimming cut 1 base from V and 1 base from J; bases unmatched to any gene: 4. CDR1 LGHDT and CDR2 YNNKEL come from the germline V gene (reference sequence). Here the CDR3 reads CASSQGLAGVSYEQYF. The CDR3 bases are TGTGCCAGCAGCCAAGGGCTAGCGGGGGTATCCTACGAGCAGTACTTC.

This clone appeared a single time. The chain is built from TRBV5-4 and TRBJ2-1, with D perhaps TRBD2 (5 bases). The CDR3 is 16 amino acids. The germline CDR1 and CDR2 sequences are SGHNT and YYREEE (reference sequence). With 3 bases removed from V and 4 bases from J, the gap between germline ends came to 17 bases. The CDR3 here is CASSSASGRNYNEQFF. CDR3 DNA sequence: TGTGCCAGCAGCTCCGCGTCGGGGAGAAATTACAATGAGCAGTTCTTC.

The CDR3 nucleotides read TGCAGCGTTGCGACAGTACTCCCTTACAATGAGCAGTTCTTC. Protein: CSVATVLPYNEQFF. The V and J genes are TRBV29-1 and TRBJ2-1; maybe TRBD1 (5 bases). Per the germline V gene, CDR1 is SQVTM and CDR2 is ANQGSEA. Trimming stripped 4 bases from V and 4 bases from J, with 14 bases between. The CDR3 extends over 14 amino acids.

The chain recombines TRBV19 with TRBJ2-5, with 11 bases fitting TRBD1. V shed 3 bases and J 5 bases; nucleotides not matched to a gene: 11. Germline CDR1 LNHDA, CDR2 SQIVND (reference sequence). The CDR3 extends over 17 amino acids. The CDR3 coding sequence is TGTGCCAGTAGTATCCGGGGGACAGGGGGAATGGGGGAGACCCAGTACTTC. It yields the protein CASSIRGTGGMGETQYF.

This chain uses TRBV23-1 with TRBJ2-7; tentative D call: TRBD1 (5 bases). TRBV23-1 is flagged as an ORF with uncertain function. Trimming left V 3 bases short and J 3 bases short, with 12 bases between. The CDR3 runs 14 residues. Here the CDR3 reads CASSHRGAFYEQYF. For the CDR3, the DNA is TGCGCCAGCAGTCACCGTGGGGCTTTCTACGAGCAGTACTTC.

The rearrangement uses TRBV19 and TRBJ2-7; D possibly corresponds to TRBD2 (5 bases). Germline V gene data show CDR1 as LNHDA and CDR2 as SQIVND (reference sequence). CDR3 length equals 16 residues. The V gene lost 1 base and the J gene lost 0 bases, with 13 bases spanning the gap. The CDR3 DNA follows: TGTGCCAGTAGTATAGGAGGGCTAGGGTTCTCCTACGAGCAGTACTTC. Translation gives CASSIGGLGFSYEQYF.

This CDR3 reads CASSPGTSGGIAKNIQYF. Here the CDR3 DNA reads TGTGCCAGCAGCCCGGGGACTAGCGGGGGCATAGCCAAAAACATTCAGTACTTC. The rearrangement links TRBV3-1 (or the pseudogene TRBV3-2) to TRBJ2-4, with 14 positions matching TRBD2. The germline V gene encodes CDR1 LGHDT and CDR2 YNNKEL (reference sequence). The CDR3 sequence is 18 residues long. V dropped 4 bases and J dropped 0; count of bases not matched to a gene: 5.

This clone was seen just once. The chain joins TRBV4-1 to TRBJ2-7, with 9 positions matching TRBD2. Germline assignment: CDR1 MGHRA and CDR2 YSYEKL. The CDR3 is 15 amino acids. After removal of 4 bases from V and 6 bases from J, the junction contained 10 bases not matched to a gene. In nucleotides, the CDR3 is TGCGCCAGCAGCCCCGGGGCGGGGGGGCCCTCCGAGCAGTACTTC. Amino acid sequence: CASSPGAGGPSEQYF.

V usage is TRBV2 and J usage is TRBJ1-5; 7 bases line up with TRBD1. CDR1 and CDR2 (germline): SNHLY, FYNNEI. V gave up 6 bases and J gave up 0 bases; unmatched junction bases: 8. This CDR3 has 16 amino acids. CDR3 in amino acids: CASRMMTGNSNQPQHF. CDR3 coding DNA: TGTGCCAGCAGAATGATGACAGGGAATAGCAATCAGCCCCAGCATTTT.

This sequence joins TRBV2 and TRBJ1-3; no clear D gene. Germline-derived CDR1 and CDR2 are SNHLY and FYNNEI. Trimming removed 4 bases from V and 4 bases from J, with 11 bases in between. The CDR3 totals 14 residues. CDR3 coding DNA: TGTGCCAGCAGTGCTCACGGTACCGGAAACACCATATATTTT. The encoded protein is CASSAHGTGNTIYF.